This TCR beta chain came from a study of shared clonotypes between healthy human individuals. Overall study: CD4 naive cells filled three plates per donor, CD4 memory three, CD8 naive two and CD8 memory one.

Germline V lookup: CDR1 ENHRY, CDR2 SYGVKD. The CDR3 extends over 16 amino acids. V was trimmed by 0 bases and J by 4 bases, leaving 15 bases between them. Here immunoSEQ multiplex PCR was the method, and the copy in TCRdb shows in-frame clones only, minus some. The sample records about 1.1 million clones, 60% to 85% being singletons. Free of recent acute infections or vaccinations, the donors were healthy HIV-negative adults. This chain joins TRBV10-3 and TRBJ2-5, with D maybe TRBD2 (6 bases). Sequencing was done on a sample of memory CD4+ T cells from PBMCs. Subset denoted: CD45RA-negative fraction. The clonotype originates from a young man in good health. Some clones in this sample may be carry-over from other donors' samples. The CDR3 loop is CAISESGRQGGETQYF. The CDR3 DNA is TGTGCCATCAGTGAGTCAGGAAGGCAGGGAGGAGAGACCCAGTACTTC.